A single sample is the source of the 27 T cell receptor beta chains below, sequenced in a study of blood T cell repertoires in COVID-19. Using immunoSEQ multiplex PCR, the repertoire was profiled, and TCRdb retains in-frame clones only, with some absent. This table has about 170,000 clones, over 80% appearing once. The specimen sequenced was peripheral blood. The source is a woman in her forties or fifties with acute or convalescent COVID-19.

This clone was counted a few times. The DNA for the CDR3 is TGTGCCAGCAGTTACCCGAAATTTGGGACTAGCGGGAGTCTGGGTGAGCAGTTCTTC. It is translated as CASSYPKFGTSGSLGEQFF. The chain has TRBV6-2 or TRBV6-3 and TRBJ2-1, with TRBD2 matching 14 bases. V trimming: 2 bases; J trimming: 9 bases; junction bases outside the gene matches: 15. The CDR3 sequence is 19 residues long. The germline CDR1 and CDR2 sequences are MNHEY and SVGEGT.

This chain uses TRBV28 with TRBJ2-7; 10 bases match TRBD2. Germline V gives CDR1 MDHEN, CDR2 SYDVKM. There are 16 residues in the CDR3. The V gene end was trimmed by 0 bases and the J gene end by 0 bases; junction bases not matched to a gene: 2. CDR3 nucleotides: TGTGCCAGCAGTTTATGGCCTAGCGGGAGCTCCTACGAGCAGTACTTC. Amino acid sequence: CASSLWPSGSSYEQYF.

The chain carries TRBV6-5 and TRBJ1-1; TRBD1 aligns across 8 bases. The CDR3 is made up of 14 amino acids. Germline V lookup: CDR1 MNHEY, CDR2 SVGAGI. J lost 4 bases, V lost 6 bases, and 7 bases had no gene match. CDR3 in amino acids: CASRLQQGATEAFF. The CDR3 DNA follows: TGTGCCAGCAGGTTACAGCAGGGGGCCACTGAAGCTTTCTTT.

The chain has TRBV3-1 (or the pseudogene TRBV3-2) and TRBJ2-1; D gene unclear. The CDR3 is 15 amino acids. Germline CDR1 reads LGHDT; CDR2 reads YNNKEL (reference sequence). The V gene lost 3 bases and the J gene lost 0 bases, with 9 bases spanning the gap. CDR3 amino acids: CASSQGSGSYNEQFF. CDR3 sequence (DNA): TGTGCCAGCAGCCAGGGTTCGGGCTCCTACAATGAGCAGTTCTTC.

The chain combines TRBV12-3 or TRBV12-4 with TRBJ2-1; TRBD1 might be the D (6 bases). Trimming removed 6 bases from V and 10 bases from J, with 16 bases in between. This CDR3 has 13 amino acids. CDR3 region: CASSVRGLREQFF. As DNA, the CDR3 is TGTGCCAGCAGCGTCAGGGGATTGAGGGAGCAGTTCTTC.

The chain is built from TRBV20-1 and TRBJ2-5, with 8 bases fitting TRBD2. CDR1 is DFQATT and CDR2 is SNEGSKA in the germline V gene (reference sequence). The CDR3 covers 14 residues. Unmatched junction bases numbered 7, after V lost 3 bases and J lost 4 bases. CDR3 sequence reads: CSASAAGEVETQYF. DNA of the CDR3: TGCAGTGCTAGTGCAGCGGGAGAGGTAGAGACCCAGTACTTC.

Here the CDR3 reads CASSQETGGNSPLHF. In DNA, the CDR3 is TGTGCCAGCAGCCAAGAGACAGGGGGTAATTCACCCCTCCACTTT. The chain recombines TRBV14 with TRBJ1-6; 9 bases fit TRBD1. CDR3 length: 15 residues. CDR1 and CDR2 (germline): SGHDN, FVKESK. V shed 0 bases, J shed 6 bases, and the junction held 0 bases outside the gene matches. Drawing the rest from reference TRBV14 and TRBJ1-6, the complete variable domain is EAGVTQFPSHSVIEKGQTVTLRCDPISGHDNLYWYRRVMGKEIKFLLHFVKESKQDESGMPNNRFLAERTGGTYSTLKVQPAELEDSGVYFCASSQETGGNSPLHFGNGTRLTVT.

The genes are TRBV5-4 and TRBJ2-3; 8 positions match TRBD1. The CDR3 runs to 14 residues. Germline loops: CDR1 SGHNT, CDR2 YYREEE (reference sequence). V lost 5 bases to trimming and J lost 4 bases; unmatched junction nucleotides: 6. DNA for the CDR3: TGTGCCAGCAGTCCTGGACAGGGCGCAGATACGCAGTATTTT. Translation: CASSPGQGADTQYF. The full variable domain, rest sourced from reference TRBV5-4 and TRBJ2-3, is ETGVTQSPTHLIKTRGQQVTLRCSSQSGHNTVSWYQQALGQGPQFIFQYYREEENGRGNFPPRFSGLQFPNYSSELNVNALELDDSALYLCASSPGQGADTQYFGPGTRLTVL.

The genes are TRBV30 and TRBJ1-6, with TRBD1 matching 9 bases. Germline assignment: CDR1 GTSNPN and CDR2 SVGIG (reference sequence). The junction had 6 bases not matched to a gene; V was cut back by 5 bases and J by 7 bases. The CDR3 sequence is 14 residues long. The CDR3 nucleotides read TGTGCCTGGGGACACAGGGGGCTCAATTCACCCCTCCACTTT. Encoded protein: CAWGHRGLNSPLHF.

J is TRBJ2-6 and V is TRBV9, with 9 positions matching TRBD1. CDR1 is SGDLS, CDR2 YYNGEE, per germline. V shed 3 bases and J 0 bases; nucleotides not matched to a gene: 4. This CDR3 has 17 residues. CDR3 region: CASSDRGLGSGANVLTF. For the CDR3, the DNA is TGTGCCAGCAGCGACAGGGGGCTGGGCTCTGGGGCCAACGTCCTGACTTTC.

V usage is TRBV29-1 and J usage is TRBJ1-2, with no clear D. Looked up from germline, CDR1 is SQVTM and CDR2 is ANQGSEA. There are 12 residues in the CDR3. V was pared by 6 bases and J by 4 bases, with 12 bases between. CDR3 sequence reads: CSVERGVYGYTF. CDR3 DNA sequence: TGCAGCGTCGAGAGAGGTGTCTATGGCTACACCTTC.

CDR3 DNA: TGTGCCAGCAGTGAACAGGGCCCTCCTACATCCGAGCAGTACTTC. The encoded protein is CASSEQGPPTSEQYF. The chain employs TRBV2 and TRBJ2-7; TRBD1 is a possible D gene (5 bases). V lost 2 bases and J lost 6, with 17 bases in between. This CDR3 contains 15 residues. Germline CDR1 is SNHLY and CDR2 is FYNNEI.

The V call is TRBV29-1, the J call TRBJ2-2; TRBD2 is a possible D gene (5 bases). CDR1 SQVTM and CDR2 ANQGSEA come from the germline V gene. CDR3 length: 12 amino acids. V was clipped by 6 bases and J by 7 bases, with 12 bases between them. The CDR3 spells CSVSLEGGELFF. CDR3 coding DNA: TGCAGCGTCAGCTTAGAGGGCGGGGAGCTGTTTTTT.

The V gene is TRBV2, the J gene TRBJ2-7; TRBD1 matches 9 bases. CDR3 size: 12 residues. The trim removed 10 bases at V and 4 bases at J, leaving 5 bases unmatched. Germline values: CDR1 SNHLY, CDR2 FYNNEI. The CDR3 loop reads CATPGQGYEQYF. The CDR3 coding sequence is TGTGCCACCCCGGGACAGGGTTACGAGCAGTACTTC.

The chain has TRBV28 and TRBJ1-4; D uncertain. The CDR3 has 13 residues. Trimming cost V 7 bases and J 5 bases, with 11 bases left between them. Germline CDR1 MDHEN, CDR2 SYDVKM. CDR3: CASTGRPNEKLFF. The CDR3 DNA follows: TGTGCCAGCACAGGCCGCCCAAATGAAAAACTGTTTTTT.

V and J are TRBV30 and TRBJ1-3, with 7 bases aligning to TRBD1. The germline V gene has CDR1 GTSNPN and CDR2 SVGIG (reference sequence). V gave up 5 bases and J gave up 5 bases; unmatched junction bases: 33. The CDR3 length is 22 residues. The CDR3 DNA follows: TGTGCCTGGGCGTCCCCGATAGATTTGGGGACAGCGATAGGGTATTTACGAAACACCATATATTTT. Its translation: CAWASPIDLGTAIGYLRNTIYF.

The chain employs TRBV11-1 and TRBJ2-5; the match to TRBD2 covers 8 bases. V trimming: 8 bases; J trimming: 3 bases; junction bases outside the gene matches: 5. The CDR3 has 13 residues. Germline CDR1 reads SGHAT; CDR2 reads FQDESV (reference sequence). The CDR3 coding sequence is TGTGCCAGCGGCGGGAGGACTGAAGAGACCCAGTACTTC. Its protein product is CASGGRTEETQYF.

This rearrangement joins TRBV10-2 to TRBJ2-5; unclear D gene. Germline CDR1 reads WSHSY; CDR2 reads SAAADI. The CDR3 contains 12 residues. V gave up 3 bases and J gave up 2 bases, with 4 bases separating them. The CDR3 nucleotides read TGCGCCAGCAGTGAACTTCAAGAGACCCAGTACTTC. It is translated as CASSELQETQYF.

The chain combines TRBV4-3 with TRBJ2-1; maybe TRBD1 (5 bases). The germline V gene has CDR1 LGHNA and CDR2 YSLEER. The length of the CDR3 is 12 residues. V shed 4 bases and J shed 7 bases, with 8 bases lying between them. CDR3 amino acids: CASSLGQNEQFF. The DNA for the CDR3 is TGCGCCAGCAGCCTTGGACAAAATGAGCAGTTCTTC.

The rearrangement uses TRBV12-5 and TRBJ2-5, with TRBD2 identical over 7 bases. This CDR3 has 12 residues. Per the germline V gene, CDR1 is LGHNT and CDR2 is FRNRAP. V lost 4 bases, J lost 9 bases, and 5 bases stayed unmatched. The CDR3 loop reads CASGSAAGAQYF. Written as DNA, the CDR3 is TGTGCTAGTGGTTCCGCGGCGGGGGCCCAGTACTTC.

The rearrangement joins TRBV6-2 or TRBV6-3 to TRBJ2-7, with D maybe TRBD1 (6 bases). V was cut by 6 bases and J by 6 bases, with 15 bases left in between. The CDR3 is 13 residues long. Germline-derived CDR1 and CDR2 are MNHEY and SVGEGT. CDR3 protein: CASSAGTLGEQYF. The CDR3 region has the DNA TGTGCCAGCAGCGCCGGGACATTAGGCGAGCAGTACTTC.

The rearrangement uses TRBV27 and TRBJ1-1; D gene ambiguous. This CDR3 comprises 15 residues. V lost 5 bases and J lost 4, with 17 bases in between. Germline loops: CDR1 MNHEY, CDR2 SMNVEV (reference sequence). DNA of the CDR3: TGTGCCAGCAGTCCCAGAGGAGGGATTAGCACTGAAGCTTTCTTT. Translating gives CASSPRGGISTEAFF.

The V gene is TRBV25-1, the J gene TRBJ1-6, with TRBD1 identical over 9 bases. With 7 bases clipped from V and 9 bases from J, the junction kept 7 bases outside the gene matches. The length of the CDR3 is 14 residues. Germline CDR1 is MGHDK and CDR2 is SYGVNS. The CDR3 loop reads CASISQTGGSPLHF. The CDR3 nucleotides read TGTGCCAGCATCTCCCAGACAGGGGGTTCACCCCTCCACTTT.

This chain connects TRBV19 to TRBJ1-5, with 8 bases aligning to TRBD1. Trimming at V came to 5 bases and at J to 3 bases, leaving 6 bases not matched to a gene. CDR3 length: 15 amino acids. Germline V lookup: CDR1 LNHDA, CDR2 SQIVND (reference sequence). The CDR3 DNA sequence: TGTGCCAGTAGTCTCGCAGGGGGCTCCAATCAGCCCCAGCATTTT. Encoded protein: CASSLAGGSNQPQHF. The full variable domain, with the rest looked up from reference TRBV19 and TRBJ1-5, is DGGITQSPKYLFRKEGQNVTLSCEQNLNHDAMYWYRQDPGQGLRLIYYSQIVNDFQKGDIAEGYSVSREKKESFPLTVTSAQKNPTAFYLCASSLAGGSNQPQHFGDGTRLSIL.

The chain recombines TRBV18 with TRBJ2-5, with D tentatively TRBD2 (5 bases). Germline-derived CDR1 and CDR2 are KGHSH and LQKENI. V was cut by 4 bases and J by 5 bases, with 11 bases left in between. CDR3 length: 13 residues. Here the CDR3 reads CASSLAFLETQYF. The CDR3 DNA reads TGTGCCAGCTCACTAGCGTTCTTGGAGACCCAGTACTTC. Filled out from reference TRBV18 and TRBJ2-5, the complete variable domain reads NAGVMQNPRHLVRRRGQEARLRCSPMKGHSHVYWYRQLPEEGLKFMVYLQKENIIDESGMPKERFSAEFPKEGPSILRIQQVVRGDSAAYFCASSLAFLETQYFGPGTRLLVL.

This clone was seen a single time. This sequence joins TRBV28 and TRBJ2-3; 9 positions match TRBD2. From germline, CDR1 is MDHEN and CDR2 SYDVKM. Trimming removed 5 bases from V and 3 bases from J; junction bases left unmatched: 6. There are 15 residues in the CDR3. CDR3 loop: CASSEPLAGTDTQYF. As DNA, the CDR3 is TGTGCCAGCAGTGAACCGCTAGCGGGAACAGATACGCAGTATTTT. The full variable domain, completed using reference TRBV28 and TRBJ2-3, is DVKVTQSSRYLVKRTGEKVFLECVQDMDHENMFWYRQDPGLGLRLIYFSYDVKMKEKGDIPEGYSVSREKKERFSLILESASTNQTSMYLCASSEPLAGTDTQYFGPGTRLTVL.

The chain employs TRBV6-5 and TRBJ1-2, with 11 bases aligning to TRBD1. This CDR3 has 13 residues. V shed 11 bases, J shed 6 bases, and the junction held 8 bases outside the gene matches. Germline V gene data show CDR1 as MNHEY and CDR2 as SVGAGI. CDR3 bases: TGTGCCGCCCGAGGGACAGGGGGGGATGGCTACACCTTC. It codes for CAARGTGGDGYTF.